This T cell receptor (beta chain) was obtained from a study of regulatory T cells in long-lasting Graves disease. This clonotype was detected a few times. Germline CDR1 is MDHEN and CDR2 is SYDVKM. CDR3 length: 13 residues. V lost 2 bases and J 5 bases, leaving 7 bases between the germline ends. Documented time point: newly diagnosed GD, antithyroid drugs for less than 3 months. With RNA extracted from PBMCs as input, the TCR library was made. For TCR beta, libraries came from iRepertoire HTBI primers and Arm-PCR of CDR3 regions. One entry per CDR3 protein results from TCRdb running MiXCR on the multiplex PCR reads. Here the sample spans about 500,000 distinct CDR3 sequences, around 12% being singletons. These data were also reused for a study on T cells in Graves' hyperthyroidism and ophthalmopathy.

The input for sequencing was peripheral blood mononuclear cells (PBMCs), taken at new diagnosis, from a patient treated with antithyroid drugs. The TCR was taken from a woman aged 25 to 39 with Graves disease. The rearrangement links TRBV28 to TRBJ1-3, with D possibly matching TRBD1 (5 bases). The CDR3 reads CASSLEGRNTIYF. For the CDR3, the DNA is TGTGCCAGCAGTTTAGAGGGGAGAAACACCATATATTTT.